Sequencing of this TCR beta chain was carried out in a study of blood T cell repertoires in COVID-19. On the study more broadly: Acute and convalescent COVID-19 specimens originated in the United States, Italy and Spain.

As handled by the study authors: Nucleated cell counts were estimated from reference gene primer amplification. Only in-frame clones appear in the TCRdb table, and some are missing; sequencing was by immunoSEQ multiplex PCR. The V and J calls and the clone size are those of that table, but D and trimming were determined from the DNA. Among around 250,000 clones listed, approximately 85% were seen once. Germline lookup yields CDR1 KGHSH and CDR2 LQKENI. V gave up 1 base and J gave up 6 bases; unmatched junction bases: 8. This CDR3 has 15 residues. Sequenced material: peripheral blood. The receptor's source is a man between 45 and 60 years old with active or convalescent COVID-19. The chain carries TRBV18 and TRBJ1-1; 7 bases map to TRBD1. CDR3 bases: TGTGCCAGCTCACCACTAACTTTAGACAGGGCTGAAGCTTTCTTT. This encodes CASSPLTLDRAEAFF.